This T cell receptor beta chain was documented in a study of blood T cell repertoires in COVID-19. Comment on this clone: Other DNA sequences in the sample encode the same CDR3.

Deletions cut 1 base from V and 4 bases from J, with 8 bases between. The CDR3 is 14 residues long. Germline CDR1 is SGHTA and CDR2 is FQGNSA. Using immunoSEQ multiplex PCR, the repertoire was profiled, and TCRdb retains in-frame clones only, with some absent. Of about 380,000 clones listed, 88% are singletons. The V and J genes are TRBV7-2 and TRBJ1-5; D is perhaps TRBD1 (5 bases). Material: PBMCs or T cells enriched from blood (not recorded which). This receptor was taken from a woman aged 18-29 years who had recovered from COVID-19. The CDR3 reads CASSLGGGNQPQHF. As DNA, the CDR3 is TGTGCCAGCAGCTTAGGTGGGGGGAATCAGCCCCAGCATTTT.